This T cell receptor beta chain is from a study of shared clonotypes between healthy human individuals (dated by TCRdb to about 2020). About the full investigation: The cohort included three men and a couple of women between 18 and 49 years of age. For each donor, three plates each were used for CD4 naive and CD4 memory, two plates were used for CD8 naive, and one plate was used for CD8 memory. The study deeply sequenced blood TCR repertoires of five healthy adults to estimate repertoire size and the extent of clonotype sharing between individuals. Different laboratories and diverse techniques were used to prepare libraries and sequence TCR repertoires, to increase sequencing depth and limit assay-specific biases. Each donor's leukapheresis produced roughly between roughly 0.85 and 9.5 billion PBMCs. Results the study describes overall, beyond this receptor: The genetic and exposure-history diversity represented was limited by the small number of donors. Roughly 5.2% of naive CD4, 3.5% of naive CD8, roughly 2.4% of memory CD4, and approximately 0.4% of memory CD8 clonotypes were shared across a few donors. Sampling was limited to blood, and TCR repertoires in tissue likely differ from TCR repertoires in blood. Clonotypes shared by all four sorted-subset donors showed higher generation probabilities than non-shared clonotypes. Estimated clonotype richness was generally larger for naive than for memory subsets. Pairwise subsampling indicated that sequencing depth was expected to affect the degree of clonotype sharing among donors. Incomplete sequencing was indicated by rarefaction of sorted-subset datasets, despite the large sequencing depth.

Using the deep immunoSEQ assay, TCR CDR3 regions were amplified from genomic DNA by multiplex PCR. For each cell subset, the extracted genomic DNA was distributed evenly across all wells of several immunoSEQ 96-well plates, and each plate served as one replicate. For sorted subsets, each replicate PCR was loaded with around 200 ng genomic DNA, equivalent to about 33,000 T cell genomes. Purified libraries were measured with a Qubit 3.0 fluorometer, size-checked on a Bioanalyzer 2100, and measured again with the KAPA Library Quantification kit. Every immunoSEQ 96-well plate was sequenced on a separate single-read 150-cycle Illumina NextSeq 550 flow cell. From the authors' description of their analysis: Because the immunoSEQ output held only junctional sequences and lacked quality scores, the filtering could not match the filtering applied to full-length reads. Sequences were annotated with PyIR, a Python wrapper for IgBLAST v1.9, using IMGT germline references to assign V/J genes and CDR3. Any read was removed if the V/J assignment was weak (E-value above 1e-6), the CDR3 was missing, or the read contained stop codons, out-of-frame junctions, or ambiguous translated residues. A V3J clonotype was defined by an identical inferred V gene, J gene, and CDR3 amino acid sequence. Percentage overlap between repertoires was computed as shared unique clonotypes divided by the size of the smaller repertoire. RTK rarefaction, the Chao1 estimator, and Recon v2.1 estimates of unobserved clonotypes were used to assess repertoire richness. Generation probabilities were computed with OLGA for all TCRbeta clonotypes obtained by the gDNA method from several donors. Here the immuneACCESS table is served through TCRdb, limited to in-frame sequences with V and J called. Missing clones are a known gap in these copies; in checked studies unresolved V genes cover under half, and the rest lacks a known reason. That table gives V, J and clone size, and the DNA gave D and trimming. The sample contains some 2,500,000 clones, 93% of them found a single time. Clones ranked in the top ten supply roughly 0.36% of the sample.

The donors were healthy, HIV-negative adults who had no recently reported acute infections or vaccinations. Only Caucasian adults living in Nashville, Tennessee, USA were represented among the donors. CD4+ T cells were enriched by magnetic negative selection, after which naive cells were positively selected on CD45RA and the negative fraction was taken as the memory subset. Blood was collected by leukapheresis, and PBMCs were isolated by Ficoll-Histopaque density gradient centrifugation and then cryopreserved in liquid nitrogen vapor phase. Analytical flow cytometry was used to check the purity and quantity of each magnetically sorted T cell population. Genomic DNA was isolated from every sorted fraction and measured by UV absorbance on a Nanodrop 2000c. The CDR3 sequence holds 16 residues, the cysteine and phenylalanine included. Only the CDR3 DNA is retained, 48 bases long and in frame from the first base. V is clipped by 3 bases and J by 7 bases, and the sequence between their germline boundaries is 21 bases long. The germline V gene (reference sequence) yields LNHNV for CDR1 and YYDKDF for CDR2.

Points on this clone: Its antigen is unknown. The input lacks base qualities; no much larger clone sits a single base away.

This clonotype was obtained from a man between 18 and 35 years old in good health. Some clones in this sample may be carry-over from other donors' samples. Input material: naive CD4+ T cells from PBMCs. Reading the label with the study, this specimen's cell subset or site is: CD45RA+ positively selected. The V and J segments used are TRBV15 and TRBJ2-5; TRBD1 might be the D gene, on 6 matching bases. Here is the DNA: TGTGCCACCAGCAGGGGGGCAAGCGCACCGGCGGGGACCCAGTACTTC. It specifies CATSRGASAPAGTQYF.